The clone carrying this T cell receptor beta chain was seen a single time. Antigen specificity is unknown. The same CDR3 arises from other DNA sequences in this sample as well. This sample stems from a study of cytomegalovirus exposure and HLA in healthy donors. Donors counted as nominally healthy when sampled, yet unrecorded immune exposures were likely. Study results and caveats: Another analysis was done later, and it associated fewer than 20,000 TCR beta sequences with HLA alleles at 0.05 false discovery rate. Later analysis showed TCR association rates varying by HLA locus, highest for DRB1 and lowest for HLA-C.

PCR was performed using 60 Vbeta and 13 Jbeta primers. This table comes from immunoSEQ multiplex PCR, and its TCRdb copy is limited to in-frame clones, with some not included. The sample has roughly 88,000 clones, roughly 70% seen once. Trimming stripped 6 bases from V and 4 bases from J, with 9 bases between. The germline CDR1 and CDR2 sequences are MDHEN and SYDVKM. There are 12 residues in the CDR3. The sequencing input was PBMCs. This rearrangement joins TRBV28 to TRBJ1-2; D remains ambiguous. This sequence originates from a man aged 50-60 years in good health and CMV-seronegative. The CDR3 spells CASSLSGYGYTF. The DNA of the CDR3 is TGTGCCAGCAGCCTGTCCGGCTATGGCTACACCTTC.